This T cell receptor beta chain derives from a study of shared clonotypes between healthy human individuals. The table came from immunoSEQ multiplex PCR; TCRdb's copy has only in-frame clones and leaves some out. The sample contains 550,000 to 800,000 clones, 90% of which appear only once. The sample holds one count of this clone. Its antigen is currently unknown. This CDR3 comprises 15 residues. J gave up 4 bases and V 1 base, and 4 bases lay outside the gene matches. Germline CDR1 reads SGHTA; CDR2 reads FQGNSA. Findings of the study overall: The study generally estimated greater richness for naive than memory subsets.

The specimen was memory CD8+ T cells from PBMCs. Documented subset: CD45RO+ cells pooled with CCR7-negative TemRA cells. V gene TRBV7-2 combines with J gene TRBJ2-7; 10 bases agree with TRBD2. The source of this sequence is a man in his late teens or twenties in good health. Some clones in this sample may be carry-over from other donors' samples. The CDR3 region is CASSLDRTSGYEQYF. CDR3 nucleotides: TGTGCCAGCAGCTTAGACAGGACTAGCGGTTACGAGCAGTACTTC.